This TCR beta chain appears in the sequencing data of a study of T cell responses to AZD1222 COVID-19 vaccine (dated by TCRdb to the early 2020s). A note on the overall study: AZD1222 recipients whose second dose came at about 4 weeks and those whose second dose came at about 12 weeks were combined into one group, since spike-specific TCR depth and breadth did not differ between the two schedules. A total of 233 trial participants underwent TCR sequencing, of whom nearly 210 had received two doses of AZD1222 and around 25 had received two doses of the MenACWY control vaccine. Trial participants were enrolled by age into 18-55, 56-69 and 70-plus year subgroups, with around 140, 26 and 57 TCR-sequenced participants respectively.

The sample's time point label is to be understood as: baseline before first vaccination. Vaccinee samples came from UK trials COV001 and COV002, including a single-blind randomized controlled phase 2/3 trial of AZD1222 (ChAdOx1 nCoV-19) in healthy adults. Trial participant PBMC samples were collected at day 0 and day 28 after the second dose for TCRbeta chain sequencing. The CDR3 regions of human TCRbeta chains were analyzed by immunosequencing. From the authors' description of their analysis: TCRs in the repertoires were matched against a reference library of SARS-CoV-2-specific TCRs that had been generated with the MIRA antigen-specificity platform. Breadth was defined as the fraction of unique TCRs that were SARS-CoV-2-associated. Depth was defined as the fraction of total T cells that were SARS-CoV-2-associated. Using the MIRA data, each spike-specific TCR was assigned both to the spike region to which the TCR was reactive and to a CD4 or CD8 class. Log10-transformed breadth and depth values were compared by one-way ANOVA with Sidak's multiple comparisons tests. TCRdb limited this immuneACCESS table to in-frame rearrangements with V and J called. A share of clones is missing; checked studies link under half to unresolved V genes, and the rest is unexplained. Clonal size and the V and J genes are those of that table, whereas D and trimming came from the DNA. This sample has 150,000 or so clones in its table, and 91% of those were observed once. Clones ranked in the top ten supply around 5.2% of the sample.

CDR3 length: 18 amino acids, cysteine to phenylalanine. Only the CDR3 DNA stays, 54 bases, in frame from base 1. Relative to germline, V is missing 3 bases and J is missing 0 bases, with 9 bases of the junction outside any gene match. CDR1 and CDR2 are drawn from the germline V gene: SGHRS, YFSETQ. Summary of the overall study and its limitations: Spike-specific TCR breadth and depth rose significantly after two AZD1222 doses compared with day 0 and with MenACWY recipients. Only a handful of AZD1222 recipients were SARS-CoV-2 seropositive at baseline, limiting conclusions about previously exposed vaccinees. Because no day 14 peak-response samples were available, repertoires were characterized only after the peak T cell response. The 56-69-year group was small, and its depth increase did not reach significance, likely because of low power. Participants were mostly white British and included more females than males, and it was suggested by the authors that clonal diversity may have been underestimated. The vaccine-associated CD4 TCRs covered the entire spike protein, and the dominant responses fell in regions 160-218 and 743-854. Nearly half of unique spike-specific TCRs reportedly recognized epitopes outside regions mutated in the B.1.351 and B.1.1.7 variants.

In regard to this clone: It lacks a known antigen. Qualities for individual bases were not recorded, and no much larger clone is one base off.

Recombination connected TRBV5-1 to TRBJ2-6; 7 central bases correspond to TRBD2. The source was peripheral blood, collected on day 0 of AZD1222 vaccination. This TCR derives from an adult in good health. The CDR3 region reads CASSSPPLAASGANVLTF. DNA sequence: TGCGCCAGCAGCTCCCCACCCCTAGCGGCCTCTGGGGCCAACGTCCTGACTTTC.